The rows below give T cell receptor beta chains drawn from one sample of a study of T cell repertoires in aging, cancer and after chemotherapy. TCRdb itself ran the multiplex PCR reads through MiXCR, one entry per CDR3 protein. Among approximately 1,200 distinct CDR3 sequences listed, less than 30% were seen once. Source material: blood. These receptor sequences come from a human donor with a blood cancer. The CDR3 runs from the conserved cysteine through the conserved F or W. A D gene is named only where the DNA matches it firmly. Clone size is shown for a subset of rows, as once, few, many or a class of expanded clone.

D gene	V gene	clone size	J gene	CDR3 protein	CDR3 DNA
NA	TRBV27	few	TRBJ2-3	CASSFFRRGESTDTQYF	TGTGCCAGCAGTTTCTTCCGGAGGGGGGAGAGCACAGATACGCAGTATTTT
TRBD2	TRBV28	NA	TRBJ2-3	CASSLGGTSGRKADTQYF	TGTGCCAGCAGTTTAGGTGGGACTAGCGGGAGGAAGGCAGATACGCAGTATTTT
NA	TRBV20-1	NA	TRBJ2-2	CSAPTGERPSAEGMDGELFF	TGCAGTGCCCCAACAGGGGAGAGGCCTAGCGCCGAGGGGATGGACGGGGAGCTGTTTTTT
TRBD2	TRBV18	NA	TRBJ2-1	CASSPGRGPHSGRNHNEQFF	TGTGCCAGCTCACCGGGGCGGGGACCCCATAGCGGGAGGAACCACAATGAGCAGTTCTTC
NA	TRBV6-4	NA	TRBJ2-1	CASSDGSYNEQFF	TGTGCCAGCAGTGACGGGAGTTACAATGAGCAGTTCTTC
NA	TRBV5-1	few	TRBJ2-5	CASSRARETQYF	TGCGCCAGCAGTCGGGCCCGGGAGACCCAGTACTTC
TRBD1	TRBV12-3/TRBV12-4	NA	TRBJ2-1	CASSLPPSTGGAYNEQFF	TGTGCCAGCAGTCTCCCACCATCGACAGGGGGCGCCTACAATGAGCAGTTCTTC
TRBD2	TRBV12-3/TRBV12-4	NA	TRBJ2-7	CASGPTSGSYEQYF	TGTGCCAGCGGCCCGACTAGCGGGAGCTACGAGCAGTACTTC
NA	TRBV18	NA	TRBJ2-3	CASSPPSELNGDTDTQYF	TGTGCCAGCTCACCCCCGTCGGAGTTGAACGGAGACACAGATACGCAGTATTTT
TRBD2	TRBV11-2	NA	TRBJ2-3	CASTFQLLAGDLNGDTDTQYF	TGTGCCAGCACCTTCCAACTTCTAGCGGGAGACTTGAACGGAGACACAGATACGCAGTATTTT
NA	TRBV6-5	medium-sized	TRBJ1-2	CASSLQGTRGGYTF	TGTGCCAGCAGTCTACAGGGTACTCGTGGTGGCTACACCTTC
TRBD2	TRBV7-9	few	TRBJ2-7	CASSLGREKYEQYF	TGTGCCAGCAGCTTAGGGCGGGAGAAGTACGAGCAGTACTTC
TRBD2	TRBV6-6	medium-sized	TRBJ2-2	CASSLSTGGQGTGELFF	TGTGCCAGCAGTCTCTCGACGGGGGGGCAGGGCACCGGGGAGCTGTTTTTT
TRBD1	TRBV19	medium-sized	TRBJ1-2	CASSRSFARDRGIRGYTF	TGTGCCAGTAGTAGAAGTTTCGCCCGGGACAGGGGCATTCGTGGCTACACCTTC
NA	TRBV7-9	NA	TRBJ1-2	CASSPSNYGYTF	TGTGCCAGCAGCCCTTCAAACTATGGCTACACCTTC
NA	TRBV12-3/TRBV12-4	NA	TRBJ1-3	CASRSVGNTIYF	TGTGCCAGCAGGTCAGTCGGAAACACCATATATTTT
NA	TRBV5-4	NA	TRBJ2-3	CASSFGRGSTDTQYF	TGTGCCAGCAGCTTTGGACGGGGATCCACAGATACGCAGTATTTT
TRBD1	TRBV5-5	medium-sized	TRBJ1-5	CASSFLTGGNQPQHF	TGTGCCAGCAGCTTTTTGACAGGGGGCAATCAGCCCCAGCATTTT
TRBD2	TRBV20-1	NA	TRBJ2-7	CSGYSGRNHNEQYF	TGCAGTGGCTATAGCGGGAGGAACCACAATGAGCAGTACTTC
NA	TRBV12-3/TRBV12-4	NA	TRBJ1-2	CASSLRGDVGYTF	TGTGCCAGCAGTTTGAGGGGAGATGTCGGCTACACCTTC
TRBD2	TRBV27	NA	TRBJ2-1	CASSLWGLAVSFYNEQFF	TGTGCCAGCAGTTTATGGGGACTAGCGGTGAGCTTCTACAATGAGCAGTTCTTC
NA	TRBV30	NA	TRBJ1-2	CAGSDGARGYNYTF	TGTGCCGGAAGCGACGGGGCCAGGGGCTATAACTACACCTTC
NA	TRBV6-2/TRBV6-3	NA	TRBJ1-2	CASEKNYGYTF	TGTGCCAGCGAGAAAAACTATGGCTACACCTTC
NA	TRBV12-3/TRBV12-4	NA	TRBJ1-6	CASTHKGRLGNSPLHF	TGTGCCAGCACCCACAAGGGCCGCCTTGGTAATTCACCCCTCCACTTT
TRBD2	TRBV7-2	NA	TRBJ2-1	CASSLAGGDEQFF	TGTGCTAGCAGCCTAGCGGGAGGGGATGAGCAGTTCTTC
NA	TRBV20-1	once	TRBJ2-3	CSARGRRGGDTDTQYF	TGCAGTGCTAGAGGGCGGCGGGGCGGAGATACAGATACGCAGTATTTT
NA	TRBV6-6	NA	TRBJ1-5	CASSPRTGEGDQPQHF	TGTGCCAGCAGTCCCCGGACGGGAGAGGGGGATCAGCCCCAGCATTTT
NA	TRBV19	medium-sized	TRBJ1-1	CASSITGSLTEAFF	TGTGCCAGTAGCATAACAGGGAGTCTCACTGAAGCTTTCTTT
NA	TRBV14	NA	TRBJ2-1	CATRRWGHEQFF	TGTGCCACCAGAAGATGGGGCCATGAGCAGTTCTTC
TRBD1	TRBV5-5	NA	TRBJ2-7	CASSSTGGPYEQYF	TGTGCCAGCAGCTCCACAGGGGGCCCCTACGAGCAGTACTTC
TRBD2	TRBV20-1	NA	TRBJ2-7	CSALEFGGRAYNEQYF	TGCAGTGCTCTTGAATTCGGCGGGAGGGCCTACAATGAGCAGTACTTC
NA	TRBV11-2	few	TRBJ2-2	CASSFHLDTGELFF	TGTGCCAGCAGCTTCCACCTTGACACCGGGGAGCTGTTTTTT
TRBD2	TRBV14	few	TRBJ2-3	CASSQEVAGDLNGDTDTQYF	TGTGCCAGCAGCCAAGAGGTGGCGGGAGACTTGAACGGAGACACAGATACGCAGTATTTT
NA	TRBV20-1	once	TRBJ2-4	CSASLYRDEVVAKNIQYF	TGCAGTGCTAGTTTGTACAGGGACGAAGTAGTAGCCAAAAACATTCAGTACTTC
NA	TRBV20-1	NA	TRBJ2-1	CSALDWSSYNEQFF	TGCAGTGCTTTGGACTGGAGCTCCTACAATGAGCAGTTCTTC
NA	TRBV5-4	medium-sized	TRBJ2-2	CASSLGHNTGELFF	TGTGCCAGCAGCTTGGGACACAACACCGGGGAGCTGTTTTTT
TRBD2	TRBV11-1	medium-sized	TRBJ2-7	CASSSPRTSLTYEQYF	TGTGCCAGCAGCTCCCCCAGGACTAGCCTGACCTACGAGCAGTACTTC
TRBD1	TRBV28	NA	TRBJ2-3	CASSSNRGLGTDTQYF	TGTGCCAGCAGTTCAAACAGGGGGCTTGGCACAGATACGCAGTATTTT
NA	TRBV6-5	few	TRBJ2-7	CASSLQGPYEQYF	TGTGCCAGCAGTCTACAGGGACCCTACGAGCAGTACTTC
NA	TRBV18	medium-sized	TRBJ2-5	CASPETQYF	TGTGCCAGCCCAGAGACCCAGTACTTC
TRBD1	TRBV7-9	NA	TRBJ2-7	CASSLSGPTGGSEQYF	TGTGCCAGCAGCTTATCTGGTCCGACAGGGGGTTCCGAGCAGTACTTC
NA	TRBV19	medium-sized	TRBJ2-7	CASSWDGQPYEQYF	TGTGCCAGTAGTTGGGACGGGCAACCCTACGAGCAGTACTTC
NA	TRBV20-1	NA	TRBJ2-1	CSAGWVEQFF	TGCAGTGCTGGATGGGTTGAGCAGTTCTTC
TRBD2	TRBV30	few	TRBJ2-5	CAWSEKREGPRGDQETQYF	TGTGCCTGGAGTGAGAAGCGGGAGGGCCCGAGGGGGGACCAAGAGACCCAGTACTTC
NA	TRBV29-1	medium-sized	TRBJ1-2	CSVESLGGYTF	TGCAGCGTTGAGTCCCTGGGTGGCTACACCTTC
TRBD2	TRBV20-1	NA	TRBJ2-3	CSARGGGDLNGDTDTQYF	TGCAGTGCTAGGGGGGGGGGGGACTTGAACGGAGACACAGATACGCAGTATTTT
TRBD2	TRBV6-6	NA	TRBJ2-7	CASSQTLGTKIYEQYF	TGTGCCAGCAGTCAAACACTTGGGACTAAAATCTACGAGCAGTACTTC
NA	TRBV18	few	TRBJ2-5	CASSPEESEETQYF	TGTGCCAGCTCCCCTGAGGAAAGTGAAGAGACCCAGTACTTC
TRBD2	TRBV28	few	TRBJ2-2	CASNGGAKELFF	TGTGCCAGCAACGGGGGGGCCAAGGAGCTGTTTTTT
NA	TRBV7-9	medium-sized	TRBJ2-1	CASSLNRAHYNEQFF	TGTGCCAGCAGCTTAAATAGGGCACACTACAATGAGCAGTTCTTC
NA	TRBV6-5	medium-sized	TRBJ2-2	CASSYSWDPNTGELFF	TGTGCCAGCAGTTACTCGTGGGACCCGAACACCGGGGAGCTGTTTTTT
TRBD2	TRBV7-9	few	TRBJ2-1	CASSLGLAGVNEQFF	TGTGCCAGCAGCTTAGGCCTAGCGGGAGTCAATGAGCAGTTCTTC
TRBD1	TRBV27	medium-sized	TRBJ2-1	CASRQRQGTPYNEQFF	TGTGCCAGCAGACAGAGACAGGGGACACCCTACAATGAGCAGTTCTTC
NA	TRBV12-3/TRBV12-4	NA	TRBJ2-3	CASSLMRTDTQYF	TGTGCCAGCAGTTTAATGAGGACAGATACGCAGTATTTT
NA	TRBV10-3	NA	TRBJ1-5	CAISESGGQPQHF	TGTGCCATCAGTGAGTCCGGGGGGCAGCCCCAGCATTTT